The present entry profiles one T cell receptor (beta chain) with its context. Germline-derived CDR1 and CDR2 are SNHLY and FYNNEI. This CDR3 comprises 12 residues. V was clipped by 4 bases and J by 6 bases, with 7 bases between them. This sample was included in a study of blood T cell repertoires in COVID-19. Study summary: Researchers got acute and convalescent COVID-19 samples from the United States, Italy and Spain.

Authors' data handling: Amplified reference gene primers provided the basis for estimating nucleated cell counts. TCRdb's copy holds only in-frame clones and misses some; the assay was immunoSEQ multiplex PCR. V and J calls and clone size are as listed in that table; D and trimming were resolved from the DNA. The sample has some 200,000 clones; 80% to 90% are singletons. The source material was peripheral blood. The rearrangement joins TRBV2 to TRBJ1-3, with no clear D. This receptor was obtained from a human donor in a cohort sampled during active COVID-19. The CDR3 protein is CASSVQSNTIYF. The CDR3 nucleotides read TGTGCCAGCAGTGTACAGTCAAACACCATATATTTT.